This TCR beta chain was captured in a study of control samples from healthy donors and cancer patients. CDR3 length equals 14 residues. Trimming cost V 6 bases and J 2 bases, with 11 bases left between them. Germline CDR1 reads SGHTA; CDR2 reads FQGNSA. The assay was immunoSEQ multiplex PCR, and TCRdb's table has in-frame clones only and misses some. The data hold tens of thousands of clones, with 84% observed a single time. The chain is built from TRBV7-2 and TRBJ1-3; no definite D call. The specimen sequenced was PBMCs. This clonotype was obtained from a man in his fifties or sixties with colorectal cancer. CDR3 sequence: CASSEREAGNTIYF. CDR3 DNA sequence: TGTGCCAGCAGTGAACGGGAGGCTGGAAACACCATATATTTT.